This entry lists 4 T cell receptor beta chains sequenced from one sample in a study of CD8+ T cells in alopecia areata. cDNA serving as the sequencing template came from extracted, reverse transcribed RNA. Sequencing was performed with immunoSEQ multiplex PCR; in TCRdb, only in-frame clones are kept and a portion is missing. The sample contains some 110,000 clones, roughly 68% of which appear only once. Sequencing was carried out using CD4+ T cells sorted from blood. Receptors were obtained from a human donor in good health.

This clone was seen only a few times. V usage is TRBV6-1 and J usage is TRBJ2-3; D is uncertain. This CDR3 is built from 16 residues. V was clipped by 0 bases and J by 0 bases, with 10 bases between them. Germline CDR1 and CDR2: MNHNS and SASEGT. The CDR3 DNA reads as TGTGCCAGCAGTGAAGCGGCTAGGTTTAGCACAGATACGCAGTATTTT. It yields the protein CASSEAARFSTDTQYF.

This clone appeared once. This sequence joins TRBV19 and TRBJ1-2; possibly TRBD1 for D (5 bases). Germline values: CDR1 LNHDA, CDR2 SQIVND (reference sequence). Trimming pared 4 bases from V and 1 base from J, leaving 13 bases between. The CDR3 has 15 residues. CDR3 coding DNA: TGTGCCAGTAGTACCACGGGACGGGTTAACTATGGCTACACCTTC. As protein: CASSTTGRVNYGYTF.

The chain uses TRBV9 and TRBJ1-1; no firm D call. Germline CDR1 SGDLS, CDR2 YYNGEE. This CDR3 spans 14 amino acids. V was shortened by 0 bases and J by 1 base, with 7 bases between the two germline ends. CDR3 protein: CASSVEDPNTEAFF. The CDR3 coding sequence is TGTGCCAGCAGCGTAGAGGACCCGAACACTGAAGCTTTCTTT.

This clone turned up a few times. In nucleotides, the CDR3 is TGCAGCGTTGAAGAAACGCTATACAATGAGCAGTTCTTC. Protein sequence: CSVEETLYNEQFF. The V gene is TRBV29-1, the J gene TRBJ2-1; no firm D call. The V gene's germline CDR1 is SQVTM and CDR2 ANQGSEA. Trimming cost V 0 bases and J 4 bases, with 7 bases left between them. The CDR3 length is 13 residues.